This T cell receptor beta chain originates from a study of blood T cell repertoires in COVID-19. Overall study context: Sites in the United States, Italy and Spain provided acute and convalescent COVID-19 samples. T cells, B-cell-depleted T cells, or PBMCs provided the cDNA or gDNA that served as material.

Researchers sorted participants into cohorts using their self-reported clinical history. Among Cohort 3 donors, those recovered had two negative PCRs, clearance, or symptom resolution. Here immunoSEQ multiplex PCR was the method, and the copy in TCRdb shows in-frame clones only, minus some. The repertoire includes some 420,000 clones, roughly nine tenths of them detected once, and 1.1% sits in the top ten. Germline V CDR1 and CDR2: MNHNS, SASEGT. This CDR3 is built from 16 residues. V dropped 1 base and J dropped 0 bases, with 12 bases sitting between them. The chain has TRBV6-1 and TRBJ1-1, with D uncertain. This receptor was taken from a man aged 25-45 years who had recovered from COVID-19. What was sequenced was PBMCs or T cells enriched from blood (not recorded which). The CDR3 is CASSEEFWEVNTEAFF. The CDR3 nucleotides read TGTGCCAGCAGTGAAGAATTCTGGGAGGTGAACACTGAAGCTTTCTTT.